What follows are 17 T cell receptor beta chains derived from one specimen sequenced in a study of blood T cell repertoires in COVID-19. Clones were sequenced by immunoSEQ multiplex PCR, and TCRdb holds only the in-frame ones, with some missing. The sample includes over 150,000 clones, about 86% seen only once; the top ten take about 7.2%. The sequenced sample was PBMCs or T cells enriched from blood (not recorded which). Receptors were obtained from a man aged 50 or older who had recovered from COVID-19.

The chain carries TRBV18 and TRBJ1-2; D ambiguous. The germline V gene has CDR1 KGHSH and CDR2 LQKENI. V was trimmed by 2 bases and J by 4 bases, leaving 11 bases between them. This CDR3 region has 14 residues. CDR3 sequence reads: CASSPINTAYGYTF. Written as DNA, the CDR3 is TGTGCCAGCTCACCAATTAACACCGCCTATGGCTACACCTTC. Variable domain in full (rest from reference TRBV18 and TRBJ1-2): NAGVMQNPRHLVRRRGQEARLRCSPMKGHSHVYWYRQLPEEGLKFMVYLQKENIIDESGMPKERFSAEFPKEGPSILRIQQVVRGDSAAYFCASSPINTAYGYTFGSGTRLTVV.

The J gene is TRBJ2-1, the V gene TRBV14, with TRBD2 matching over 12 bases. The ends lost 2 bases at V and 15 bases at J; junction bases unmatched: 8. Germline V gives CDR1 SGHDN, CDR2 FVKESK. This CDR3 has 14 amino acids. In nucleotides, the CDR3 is TGTGCCAGCAGCCAATCACTAGCGGGGGGCCGTGGGTTCTTC. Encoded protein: CASSQSLAGGRGFF. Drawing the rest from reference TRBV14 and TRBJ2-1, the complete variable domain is EAGVTQFPSHSVIEKGQTVTLRCDPISGHDNLYWYRRVMGKEIKFLLHFVKESKQDESGMPNNRFLAERTGGTYSTLKVQPAELEDSGVYFCASSQSLAGGRGFFGPGTRLTVL.

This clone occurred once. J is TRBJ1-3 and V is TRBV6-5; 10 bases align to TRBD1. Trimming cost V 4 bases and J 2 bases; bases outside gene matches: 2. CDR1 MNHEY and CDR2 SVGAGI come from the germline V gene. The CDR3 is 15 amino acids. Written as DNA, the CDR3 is TGTGCCAGCAGTTCAGGGACAGGGGCTGGAAACACCATATATTTT. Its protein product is CASSSGTGAGNTIYF.

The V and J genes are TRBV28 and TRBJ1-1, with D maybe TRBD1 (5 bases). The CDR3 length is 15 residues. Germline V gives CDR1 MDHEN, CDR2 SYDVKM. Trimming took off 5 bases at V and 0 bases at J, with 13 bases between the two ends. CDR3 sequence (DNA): TGTGCCAGCAGTCTACCGGGGGATATGAACACTGAAGCTTTCTTT. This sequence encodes CASSLPGDMNTEAFF. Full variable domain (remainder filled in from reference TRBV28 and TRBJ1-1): DVKVTQSSRYLVKRTGEKVFLECVQDMDHENMFWYRQDPGLGLRLIYFSYDVKMKEKGDIPEGYSVSREKKERFSLILESASTNQTSMYLCASSLPGDMNTEAFFGQGTRLTVV.

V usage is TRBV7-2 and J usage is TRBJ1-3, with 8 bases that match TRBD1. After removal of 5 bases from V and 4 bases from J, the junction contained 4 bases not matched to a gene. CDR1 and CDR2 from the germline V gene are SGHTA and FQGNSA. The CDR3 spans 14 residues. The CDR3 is CASSLTGVGNTIYF. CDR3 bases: TGTGCCAGCAGCCTGACAGGGGTCGGAAACACCATATATTTT.

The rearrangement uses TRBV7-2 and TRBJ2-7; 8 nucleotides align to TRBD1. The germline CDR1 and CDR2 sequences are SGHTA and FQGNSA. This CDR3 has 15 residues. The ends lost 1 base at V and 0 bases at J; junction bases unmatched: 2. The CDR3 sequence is CASSLGGQASYEQYF. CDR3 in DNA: TGTGCCAGCAGCTTAGGGGGACAGGCCTCCTACGAGCAGTACTTC. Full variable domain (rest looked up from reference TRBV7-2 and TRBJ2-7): GAGVSQSPSNKVTEKGKDVELRCDPISGHTALYWYRQSLGQGLEFLIYFQGNSAPDKSGLPSDRFSAERTGGSVSTLTIQRTQQEDSAVYLCASSLGGQASYEQYFGPGTRLTVT.

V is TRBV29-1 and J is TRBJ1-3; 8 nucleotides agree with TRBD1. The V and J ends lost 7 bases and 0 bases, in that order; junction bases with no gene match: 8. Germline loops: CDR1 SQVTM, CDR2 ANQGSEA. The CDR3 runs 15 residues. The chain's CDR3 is CSAGGQDVSGNTIYF. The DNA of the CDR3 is TGCAGCGCCGGGGGACAGGACGTCTCTGGAAACACCATATATTTT.

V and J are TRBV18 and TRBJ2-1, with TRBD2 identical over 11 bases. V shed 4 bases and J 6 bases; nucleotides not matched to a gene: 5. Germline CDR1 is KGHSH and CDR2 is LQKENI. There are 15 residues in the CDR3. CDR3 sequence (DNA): TGTGCCAGCTCACTCTCCGGGACTAGCGGCAATGAGCAGTTCTTC. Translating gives CASSLSGTSGNEQFF.

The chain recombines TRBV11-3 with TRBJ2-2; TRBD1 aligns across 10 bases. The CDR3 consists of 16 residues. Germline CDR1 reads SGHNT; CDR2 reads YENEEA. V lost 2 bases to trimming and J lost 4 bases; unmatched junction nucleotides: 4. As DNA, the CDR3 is TGTGCCAGCAGCTTAACGGGGACAGGGGCCACCGGGGAGCTGTTTTTT. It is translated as CASSLTGTGATGELFF.

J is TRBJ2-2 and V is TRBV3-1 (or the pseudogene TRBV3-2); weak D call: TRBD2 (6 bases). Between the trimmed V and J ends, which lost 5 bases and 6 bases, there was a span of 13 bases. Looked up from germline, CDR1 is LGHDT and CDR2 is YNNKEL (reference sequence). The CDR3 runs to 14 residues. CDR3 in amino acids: CASSSRGTPGELFF. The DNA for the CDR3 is TGTGCCAGCAGCTCCCGCGGGACCCCCGGGGAGCTGTTTTTT.

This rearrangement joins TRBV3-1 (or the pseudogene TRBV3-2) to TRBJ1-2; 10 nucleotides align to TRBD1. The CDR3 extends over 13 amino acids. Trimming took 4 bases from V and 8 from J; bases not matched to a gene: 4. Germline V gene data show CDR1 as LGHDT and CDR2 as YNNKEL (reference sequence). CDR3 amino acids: CASSPWDRGGYTF. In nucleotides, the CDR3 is TGTGCCAGCAGCCCGTGGGACAGGGGCGGCTACACCTTC.

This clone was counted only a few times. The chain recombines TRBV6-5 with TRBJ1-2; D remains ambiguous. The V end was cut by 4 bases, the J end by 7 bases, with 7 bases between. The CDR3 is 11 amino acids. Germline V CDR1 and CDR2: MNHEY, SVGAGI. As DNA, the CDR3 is TGTGCCAGCAGTTCCGGGTCTGGCTACACCTTC. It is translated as CASSSGSGYTF.

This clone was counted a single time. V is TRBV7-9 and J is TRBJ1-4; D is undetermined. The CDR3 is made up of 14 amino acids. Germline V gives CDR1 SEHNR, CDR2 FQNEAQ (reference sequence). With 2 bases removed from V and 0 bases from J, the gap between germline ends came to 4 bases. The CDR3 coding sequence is TGTGCCAGCAGCTTACATTCAACTAATGAAAAACTGTTTTTT. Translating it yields CASSLHSTNEKLFF. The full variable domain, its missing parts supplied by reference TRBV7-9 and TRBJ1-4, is DTGVSQNPRHKITKRGQNVTFRCDPISEHNRLYWYRQTLGQGPEFLTYFQNEAQLEKSRLLSDRFSAERPKGSFSTLEIQRTEQGDSAMYLCASSLHSTNEKLFFGSGTQLSVL.

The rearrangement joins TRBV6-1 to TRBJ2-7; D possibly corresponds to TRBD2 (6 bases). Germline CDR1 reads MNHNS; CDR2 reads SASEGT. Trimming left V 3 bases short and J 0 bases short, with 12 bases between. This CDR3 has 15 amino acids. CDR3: CASSEEGWSSYEQYF. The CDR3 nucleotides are TGTGCCAGCAGTGAGGAGGGGTGGAGCTCCTACGAGCAGTACTTC.

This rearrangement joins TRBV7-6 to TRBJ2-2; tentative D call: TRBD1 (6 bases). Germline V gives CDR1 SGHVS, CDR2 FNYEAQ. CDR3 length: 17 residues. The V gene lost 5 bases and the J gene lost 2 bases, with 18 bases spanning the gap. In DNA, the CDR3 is TGTGCCAGCAGCCGTGATCTTACAGGGTTAAACACCGGGGAGCTGTTTTTT. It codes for CASSRDLTGLNTGELFF. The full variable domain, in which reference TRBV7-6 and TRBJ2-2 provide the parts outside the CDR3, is GAGVSQSPRYKVTKRGQDVALRCDPISGHVSLYWYRQALGQGPEFLTYFNYEAQQDKSGLPNDRFSAERPEGSISTLTIQRTEQRDSAMYRCASSRDLTGLNTGELFFGEGSRLTVL.

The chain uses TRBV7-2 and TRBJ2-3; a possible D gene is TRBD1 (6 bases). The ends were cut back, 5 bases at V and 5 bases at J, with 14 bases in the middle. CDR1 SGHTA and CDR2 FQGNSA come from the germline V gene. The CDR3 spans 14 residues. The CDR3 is CASSPNRVGDTQYF. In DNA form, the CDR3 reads TGTGCCAGCAGCCCAAACAGGGTCGGAGATACGCAGTATTTT. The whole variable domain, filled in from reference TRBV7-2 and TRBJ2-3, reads GAGVSQSPSNKVTEKGKDVELRCDPISGHTALYWYRQSLGQGLEFLIYFQGNSAPDKSGLPSDRFSAERTGGSVSTLTIQRTQQEDSAVYLCASSPNRVGDTQYFGPGTRLTVL.

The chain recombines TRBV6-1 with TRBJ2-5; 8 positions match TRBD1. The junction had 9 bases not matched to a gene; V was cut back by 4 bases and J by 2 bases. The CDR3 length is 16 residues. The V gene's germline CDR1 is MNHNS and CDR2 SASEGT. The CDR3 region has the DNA TGTGCCAGCAGTGCTACTCTCCAGGGGGCTCAAGAGACCCAGTACTTC. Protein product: CASSATLQGAQETQYF.